These T cell receptor beta chains were read from a single sample in a study of breast tumors, draining lymph nodes, adjacent tissues. TCRdb itself ran the multiplex PCR reads through MiXCR, one entry per CDR3 protein. The data hold about 180,000 distinct CDR3 sequences, with more than 25% observed a single time. Sample: axillary lymph node tissue. These receptors were obtained from a female donor with breast cancer. Some clones in this sample may be carry-over from other donors' samples. CDR3s include the opening cysteine and the closing phenylalanine or tryptophan. D genes are given only for firm matches. Some rows mark clone size as missing; the rest say once, few, many or name a class of expanded clone.

TRBD2	TRBV13	16	many	TRBJ2-2	TGTGCCAGCAGCTTAGGCAGCGGGAGAGGCACCGGGGAGCTGTTTTTT	CASSLGSGRGTGELFF
-	TRBV6-6	17	many	TRBJ2-6	TGTGCCAGCAGTTACCTCGGTAGGATTTCTGGGGCCAACGTCCTGACTTTC	CASSYLGRISGANVLTF
-	TRBV12-3/TRBV12-4	14	-	TRBJ2-7	TGTGCCAGCAGTCCGCGGGACTTCAGCTACGAGCAGTACTTC	CASSPRDFSYEQYF
TRBD2	TRBV5-1	17	many	TRBJ2-3	TGCGCCAGCAGCTTGCCCCAACTAGCGGGAGCGACAGATACGCAGTATTTT	CASSLPQLAGATDTQYF
TRBD1	TRBV10-3	15	many	TRBJ2-1	TGTGCCATCAGTTCGGACAGGCCTCCGGGGCATGAGCAGTTCTTC	CAISSDRPPGHEQFF
-	TRBV6-2/TRBV6-3	11	-	TRBJ2-7	TGTGCCAGCAGTCCCCGGGCCGAGCAGTACTTC	CASSPRAEQYF
-	TRBV13	15	many	TRBJ1-3	TGTGCCAGCAGCTGGGGGAAGGGGAACGGAAACACCATATATTTT	CASSWGKGNGNTIYF
TRBD2	TRBV28	18	-	TRBJ2-2	TGTGCCAGCAGCCCGACTAGCGGGGGGGTTTCGAACACCGGGGAGCTGTTTTTT	CASSPTSGGVSNTGELFF
TRBD1	TRBV7-6	16	many	TRBJ2-7	TGTGCCAGCAGCTTAGGTGCGGGACAGGGGGCCTACGAGCAGTACTTC	CASSLGAGQGAYEQYF
TRBD1	TRBV5-1	15	many	TRBJ1-2	TGCGCCAGCACCGAACGACAGGGAATAAACTATGGCTACACCTTC	CASTERQGINYGYTF
TRBD2	TRBV24-1	16	-	TRBJ2-3	TGTGCCACTTCAGCCAGGACTAGCGGGGGGCCAGATACGCAGTATTTT	CATSARTSGGPDTQYF
-	TRBV2	13	many	TRBJ2-3	TGTGCCAGCAGTGACAGTCCCACAGATACGCAGTATTTT	CASSDSPTDTQYF
-	TRBV24-1	15	-	TRBJ1-2	TGTGCCACGGAGGGACGGACAGTGGACAACTATGGCTACACCTTC	CATEGRTVDNYGYTF
-	TRBV7-9	14	many	TRBJ2-7	TGTGCCAGCAGCTTATTAGGGCAGTCCAGAGGAGTACGCTTC	CASSLLGQSRGVRF
TRBD1	TRBV5-6	14	many	TRBJ1-2	TGTGCCAGCAGCTTTGGACAGGGAACCTATGGCTACACCTTC	CASSFGQGTYGYTF
TRBD1	TRBV28	13	many	TRBJ2-7	TGTGCCAGCAGTTACCAGGGACAGGAGGAGCAGTACTTC	CASSYQGQEEQYF
-	TRBV6-2/TRBV6-3	11	many	TRBJ2-2	TGTGCCAGCAGTCACCCCGGGGAGCTGTTTTTT	CASSHPGELFF
-	TRBV2	14	many	TRBJ2-4	TGTGCCACCAAAGAGGACGGGCGGCTAAACATTCAGTACTTC	CATKEDGRLNIQYF
TRBD2	TRBV20-1	16	many	TRBJ2-3	TGCAGTGCTAGAACTCTCACTAGCGGGGGCACAGATACGCAGTATTTT	CSARTLTSGGTDTQYF
TRBD1	TRBV5-1	18	many	TRBJ2-7	TGCGCCAGCAGGAGGGGAGGGACAGGGGGGGCCTCCTCCTACGAGCAGTACTTC	CASRRGGTGGASSYEQYF
TRBD1	TRBV6-5	16	many	TRBJ1-6	TGTGCCAGCAGTTCGAACTGGGACAGTGGGTCTTCACCCCTCCACTTT	CASSSNWDSGSSPLHF
-	TRBV27	16	few	TRBJ1-4	TGTGCCAGCAGAAATGCAAGGGGGGCCTGGAATGAAAAACTGTTTTTT	CASRNARGAWNEKLFF
TRBD1	TRBV7-2	12	-	TRBJ1-1	TGTGCCAGCAGCTTAGGTACAGGGGCCGCTTTCTTT	CASSLGTGAAFF
-	TRBV7-8	16	-	TRBJ1-5	TGTGCCAGCAGCGGAGCGGGCAGGGCGCCCGATCAGCCCCAGCATTTT	CASSGAGRAPDQPQHF
-	TRBV5-1	13	many	TRBJ2-5	TGCGCCAGCAGCTTGTCAAGCTGGGAGACCCAGTACTTC	CASSLSSWETQYF
TRBD1	TRBV5-6	14	many	TRBJ2-7	TGTGCCAGCAGCCCCGGGACAGGGCCCCACGAGCAGTACTTC	CASSPGTGPHEQYF
-	TRBV6-6	15	many	TRBJ2-3	TGTGCCAGCAGACCCGCTGGAGCTAGCACAGATACGCAGTATTTT	CASRPAGASTDTQYF
-	TRBV6-1	14	many	TRBJ1-5	TGTGCCAGCAGTGAATCGGCGACAGATCAGCCCCAGCATTTT	CASSESATDQPQHF
TRBD1	TRBV27	15	many	TRBJ1-2	TGTGCCAGCAGTTTATTGGGACAGCCTAACTATGGCTACACCTTC	CASSLLGQPNYGYTF
-	TRBV18	16	-	TRBJ1-1	TGTGCCAGCTCAAGCAAGGGCGGGGGCATGAACACTGAAGCTTTCTTT	CASSSKGGGMNTEAFF
-	TRBV3-1	16	many	TRBJ1-6	TGTGCCAGCAGCCAAGAATCAGAGGGGGAAAGATCACCCCTCCACTTT	CASSQESEGERSPLHF
-	TRBV13	12	few	TRBJ1-1	TGTGCCAGCAGCAGTCGAAACACTGAAGCTTTCTTT	CASSSRNTEAFF
-	TRBV30	15	many	TRBJ1-6	TGTGCCTGGAGTGTAAGGAGCTCCTATAATTCACCCCTCCACTTT	CAWSVRSSYNSPLHF
TRBD1	TRBV6-2/TRBV6-3	15	few	TRBJ1-1	TGTGCCAGCAGTTCCGGGACAGTCATGAACACTGAAGCTTTCTTT	CASSSGTVMNTEAFF
TRBD1	TRBV6-2/TRBV6-3	15	-	TRBJ2-5	TGTGCCAGCAGTCACTCGACAGGGGGCCTGGAGACCCAGTACTTC	CASSHSTGGLETQYF
-	TRBV5-1	17	many	TRBJ1-3	TGCGCCAGCAGCTTGGCCGGTATAGATTTCTCTGGAAACACCATATATTTT	CASSLAGIDFSGNTIYF
-	TRBV5-1	14	-	TRBJ2-7	TGCGCCGGCAGCCCCGGACCTGGTACGAGTGAGCAGTACTTC	CAGSPGPGTSEQYF
TRBD1	TRBV20-1	14	-	TRBJ2-1	TGCAGTGCCAAACAGGGGTACTCCTACAATGAGCGGCTCTTC	CSAKQGYSYNERLF
-	TRBV20-1	14	many	TRBJ2-1	TGCAGTGCCCAAGGGGGGACCTCCTACAATGAGCAGTTCTTC	CSAQGGTSYNEQFF
TRBD1	TRBV20-1	13	many	TRBJ1-2	TGCAGTGCTACACCGGGACAGCCTTATGGCTACACCTTC	CSATPGQPYGYTF
-	TRBV25-1	10	many	TRBJ2-3	TGTGCCACCCAGGCAGATACGCAGTATTTT	CATQADTQYF
-	TRBV25-1	11	-	TRBJ1-3	TGTACCAGCAGACAGTTGAGCACCATATATTTT	CTSRQLSTIYF
-	TRBV30	14	-	TRBJ1-1	TGTGCCTGGAAAAGTTTGGAGCCAAACACTGAAGCTTTCTTT	CAWKSLEPNTEAFF
-	TRBV9	12	many	TRBJ1-2	TGTGCCAGCAACAATTATTTCTATGGCTACACCTTC	CASNNYFYGYTF
TRBD2	TRBV27	17	-	TRBJ2-1	TGTGCCAGCAGTTTTGTCACCGGGGGGACTCCTTTCAATGAGCAGTTCTTC	CASSFVTGGTPFNEQFF
TRBD1	TRBV6-6	16	many	TRBJ1-2	TGTGCCAGCAGTTACTCCGGGACAGGGTTACACTATGGCTACACCTTC	CASSYSGTGLHYGYTF
-	TRBV7-3	18	-	TRBJ2-3	TGTGCCAGCAGCCCATCCGGCGGCTCAAATATAGTGGCAGATACGCAGTATTTT	CASSPSGGSNIVADTQYF
-	TRBV5-6	14	-	TRBJ2-4	TGTGCCAGCAGCTATCAGCAAGCCAAAAACATTCAGTACTTC	CASSYQQAKNIQYF
-	TRBV7-2	15	many	TRBJ2-3	TGTGCCAGCGGAGTAACGGGGACAAACACAGATACGCAGTATTTT	CASGVTGTNTDTQYF
TRBD1	TRBV3-1	19	many	TRBJ2-6	TGTGCCAGCAGCGCGTCCGGGACAGGGACGCTCTCTGGGGCCAACGTCCTGACTTTC	CASSASGTGTLSGANVLTF
-	TRBV28	14	many	TRBJ2-7	TGTGCCAGCGGTACCGCGGGGAACTCCTACGAGCAGTACTTC	CASGTAGNSYEQYF
-	TRBV5-1	16	once	TRBJ1-6	TGCGCCAGCAGCCGGGACCGGGGCAGAAAGAATTCACCCCTCCACTTT	CASSRDRGRKNSPLHF
-	TRBV12-3/TRBV12-4	15	many	TRBJ1-6	TGTGCCAGCAGTTTATTCCAGGGCAGGAATTCACCCCTCCACTTT	CASSLFQGRNSPLHF
TRBD1	TRBV5-1	15	-	TRBJ2-7	TGTGCCAGCAGCTCTCCCGGGACAGAACCCTACGGGCAGTACTTC	CASSSPGTEPYGQYF
TRBD1	TRBV5-1	18	many	TRBJ1-4	TGCGCCAGCAGCTTCCTAGGGGGACAGGGGGCAACTAATGAAAAACTGTTTTTT	CASSFLGGQGATNEKLFF